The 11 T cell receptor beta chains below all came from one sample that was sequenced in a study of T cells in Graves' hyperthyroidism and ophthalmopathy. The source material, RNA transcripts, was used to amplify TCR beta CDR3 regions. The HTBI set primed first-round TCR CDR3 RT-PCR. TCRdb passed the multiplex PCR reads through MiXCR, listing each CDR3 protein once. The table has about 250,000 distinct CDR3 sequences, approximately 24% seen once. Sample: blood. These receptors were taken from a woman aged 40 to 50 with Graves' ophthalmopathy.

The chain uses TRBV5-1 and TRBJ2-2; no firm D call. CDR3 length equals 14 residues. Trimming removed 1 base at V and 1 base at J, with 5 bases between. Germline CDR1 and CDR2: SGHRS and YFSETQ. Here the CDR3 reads CASSLLRNTGELFF. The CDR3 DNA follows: TGCGCCAGCAGCTTGCTACGGAACACCGGGGAGCTGTTTTTT. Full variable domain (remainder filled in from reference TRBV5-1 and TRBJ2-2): KAGVTQTPRYLIKTRGQQVTLSCSPISGHRSVSWYQQTPGQGLQFLFEYFSETQRNKGNFPGRFSGRQFSNSRSEMNVSTLELGDSALYLCASSLLRNTGELFFGEGSRLTVL.

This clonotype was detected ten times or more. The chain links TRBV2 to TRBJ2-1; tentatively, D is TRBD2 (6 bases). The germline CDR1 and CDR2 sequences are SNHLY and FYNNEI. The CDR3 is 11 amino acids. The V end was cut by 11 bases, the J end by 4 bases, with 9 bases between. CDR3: CAGEEYNEQFF. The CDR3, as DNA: TGTGCCGGGGAGGAGTACAATGAGCAGTTCTTC.

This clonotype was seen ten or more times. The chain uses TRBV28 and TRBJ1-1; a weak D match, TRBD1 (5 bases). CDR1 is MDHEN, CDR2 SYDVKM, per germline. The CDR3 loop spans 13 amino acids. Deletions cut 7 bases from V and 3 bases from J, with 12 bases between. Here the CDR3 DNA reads TGTGCCAGCACCCCAAGGGACCACACTGAAGCTTTCTTT. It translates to CASTPRDHTEAFF. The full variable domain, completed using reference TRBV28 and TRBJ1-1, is DVKVTQSSRYLVKRTGEKVFLECVQDMDHENMFWYRQDPGLGLRLIYFSYDVKMKEKGDIPEGYSVSREKKERFSLILESASTNQTSMYLCASTPRDHTEAFFGQGTRLTVV.

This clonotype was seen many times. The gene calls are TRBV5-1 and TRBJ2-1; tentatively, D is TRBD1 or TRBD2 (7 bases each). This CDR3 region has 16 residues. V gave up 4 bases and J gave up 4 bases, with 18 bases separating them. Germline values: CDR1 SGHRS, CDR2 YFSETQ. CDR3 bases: TGCGCCAGCAGCGAGTCAGGGGGAGGGGATTACAATGAGCAGTTCTTC. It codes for CASSESGGGDYNEQFF.

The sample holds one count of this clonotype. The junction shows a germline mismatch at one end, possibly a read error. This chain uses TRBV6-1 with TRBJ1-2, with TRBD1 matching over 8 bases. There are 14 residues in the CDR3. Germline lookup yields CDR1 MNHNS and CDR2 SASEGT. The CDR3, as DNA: TGTGCCAGCAGTCCAGGACAGGGCCCGTATGGCTACAGCTTC. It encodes CASSPGQGPYGYSF.

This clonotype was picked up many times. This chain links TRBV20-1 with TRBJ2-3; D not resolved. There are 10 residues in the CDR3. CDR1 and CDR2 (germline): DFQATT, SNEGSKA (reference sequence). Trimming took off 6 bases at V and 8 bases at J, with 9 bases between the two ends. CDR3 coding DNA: TGCAGTGCCGCTCGAGCTACGCAGTATTTT. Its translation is CSAARATQYF.

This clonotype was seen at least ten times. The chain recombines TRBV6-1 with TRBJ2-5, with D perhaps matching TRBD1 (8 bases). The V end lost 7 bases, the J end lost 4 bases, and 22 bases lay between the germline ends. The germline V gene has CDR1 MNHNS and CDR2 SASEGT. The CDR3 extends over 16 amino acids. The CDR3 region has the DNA TGTGCCAGCACCAACAGGGGGGGGTTTTTTCCAGAGACCCAGTACTTC. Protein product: CASTNRGGFFPETQYF.

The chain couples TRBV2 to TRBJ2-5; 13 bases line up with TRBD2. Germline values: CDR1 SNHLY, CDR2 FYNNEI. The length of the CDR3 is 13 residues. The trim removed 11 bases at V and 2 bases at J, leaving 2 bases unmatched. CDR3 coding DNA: TGTGCCGGGACTAGCGGGGATCAAGAGACCCAGTACTTC. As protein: CAGTSGDQETQYF.

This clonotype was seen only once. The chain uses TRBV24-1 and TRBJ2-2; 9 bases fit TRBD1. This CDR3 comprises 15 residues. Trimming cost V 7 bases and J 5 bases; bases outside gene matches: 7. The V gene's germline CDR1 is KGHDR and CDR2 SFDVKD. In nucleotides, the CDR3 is TGTGCCACCAGAACCGGACAGGGGATGACCGGGGAGCTGTTTTTT. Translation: CATRTGQGMTGELFF.

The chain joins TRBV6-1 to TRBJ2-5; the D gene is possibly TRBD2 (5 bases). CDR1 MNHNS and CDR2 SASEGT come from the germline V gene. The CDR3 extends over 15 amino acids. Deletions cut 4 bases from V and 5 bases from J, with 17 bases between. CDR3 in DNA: TGTGCCAGCAGTGCCCTGCAAGCTAGCTTTGAGACCCAGTACTTC. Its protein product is CASSALQASFETQYF.

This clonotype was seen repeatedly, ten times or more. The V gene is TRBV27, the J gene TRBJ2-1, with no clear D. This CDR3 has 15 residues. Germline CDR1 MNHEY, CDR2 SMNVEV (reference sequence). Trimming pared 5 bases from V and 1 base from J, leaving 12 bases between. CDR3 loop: CASSPGFLSYNEQFF. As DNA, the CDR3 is TGTGCCAGCAGTCCCGGTTTCTTATCCTACAATGAGCAGTTCTTC.